A single T cell receptor beta chain is shown here with its context. The antigen is unknown. One entry per CDR3 protein, called by TCRdb with MiXCR from the reads. Of some 97,000 distinct CDR3 sequences in the sample, around a quarter were seen once. The data were taken from a study of T cell repertoires in cytomegalovirus infection. Overall study: Signatures in public TCR beta sequences pointed to both CMV infection and matching HLA type.

With 9 bases removed from V and 1 base from J, the gap between germline ends came to 12 bases. CDR3 length: 13 residues. CDR1 MNHEY and CDR2 SMNVEV come from the germline V gene (reference sequence). Study-level findings and limits: HLA-C-restricted CMV-specific TCR beta clonotypes prevailed in the ex vivo response. People with CMV and the relevant HLA were identified by cumulative public TCR beta family frequency.

The TCR sequence derives from a human donor in good health (CMV status not recorded). Some clones in this sample may be carry-over from other donors' samples. The chain couples TRBV27 to TRBJ1-1; possible D gene TRBD1, 6 bases. Sequences were obtained from CD8+ T cells from PBMCs. As DNA, the CDR3 is TGTGCCAGTAGTGGGACAAGGAACACTGAAGCTTTCTTT. Protein: CASSGTRNTEAFF.